Listed here are 15 T cell receptor beta chains from one sample, sequenced in a study of blood T cell repertoires in COVID-19. Here immunoSEQ multiplex PCR was the method, and the copy in TCRdb shows in-frame clones only, minus some. The sample lists about 140,000 clones; around 82% were seen once. The sequenced sample was peripheral blood. These receptors originate from a woman between 55 and 75 years old with acute or convalescent COVID-19.

This clone was seen only a few times. The chain combines TRBV12-3 or TRBV12-4 with TRBJ1-4; a weak D match, TRBD1 (5 bases). The CDR3 runs 13 residues. Trimming took off 7 bases at V and 6 bases at J, with 12 bases between the two ends. This chain's CDR3 is CASKTGGYEKLFF. For the CDR3, the DNA is TGTGCCAGCAAGACCGGGGGATATGAAAAACTGTTTTTT.

The rearrangement links TRBV7-3 to TRBJ2-3, with D maybe TRBD2 (6 bases). The germline V gene encodes CDR1 SGHTA and CDR2 FQGTGA. The CDR3 is 19 residues long. Trimming removed 1 base at V and 2 bases at J, with 22 bases between. CDR3 loop: CASSLRPGIGAGPTDTQYF. CDR3 nucleotide sequence: TGTGCCAGCAGCTTAAGGCCGGGGATAGGGGCGGGGCCCACAGATACGCAGTATTTT.

The V gene is TRBV27, the J gene TRBJ2-7; unclear D gene. The CDR3 runs to 14 residues. Trimming removed 6 bases at V and 2 bases at J, with 14 bases between. Germline-derived CDR1 and CDR2 are MNHEY and SMNVEV (reference sequence). The CDR3 protein is CASSPGARPYEQYF. As DNA, the CDR3 is TGTGCCAGCAGCCCAGGTGCAAGACCCTACGAGCAGTACTTC.

The rearrangement links TRBV5-4 to TRBJ1-1; no definite D call. The CDR3 is 13 amino acids. The V end was cut by 6 bases, the J end by 10 bases, with 19 bases between. Germline CDR1 and CDR2: SGHNT and YYREEE (reference sequence). CDR3 protein: CASTPKEGGAAFF. The CDR3 DNA sequence: TGTGCCAGCACCCCGAAGGAGGGCGGAGCAGCTTTCTTT.

The J gene is TRBJ2-7, the V gene TRBV6-5; D may be TRBD1 (5 bases). The germline V and J ends were trimmed by 0 bases and 4 bases, with 10 bases remaining between them. Germline assignment: CDR1 MNHEY and CDR2 SVGAGI. This CDR3 comprises 14 residues. The chain's CDR3 is CASSYSGHTYEQYF. The CDR3 region has the DNA TGTGCCAGCAGTTACTCTGGACACACATACGAGCAGTACTTC.

This clone was seen a few times. CDR3 in DNA: TGTGCCATCAACCGGGAGAACACCGGGGAGCTGTTTTTT. This translates into CAINRENTGELFF. The chain uses TRBV10-3 and TRBJ2-2; TRBD2 is a possible D gene (5 bases). V was clipped by 7 bases and J by 1 base, with 7 bases between them. CDR1 and CDR2 from the germline V gene are ENHRY and SYGVKD. The CDR3 sequence is 13 residues long.

The rearrangement links TRBV10-2 to TRBJ1-2, with 11 bases fitting TRBD1. Germline V gene data show CDR1 as WSHSY and CDR2 as SAAADI. Germline trimming cut 0 bases from V and 5 bases from J; bases unmatched to any gene: 5. The CDR3 spans 16 residues. Written as DNA, the CDR3 is TGCGCCAGCAGTGAGTCCGGGACAGGGGGACTTTATGGCTACACCTTC. Its protein product is CASSESGTGGLYGYTF.

The rearrangement links TRBV7-3 to TRBJ2-1, with D uncertain. Trimming left V 2 bases short and J 8 bases short, with 19 bases between. This CDR3 has 16 amino acids. Germline V lookup: CDR1 SGHTA, CDR2 FQGTGA. The CDR3 DNA reads TGTGCCAGCAGCTTATCTCGCGGTTCCCGGTGGGATGAGCAGTTCTTC. Residues: CASSLSRGSRWDEQFF.

V usage is TRBV2 and J usage is TRBJ1-1; D is unresolved. Between the trimmed V and J ends, which lost 6 bases and 7 bases, there was a span of 12 bases. CDR1 is SNHLY, CDR2 FYNNEI, per germline. The CDR3 is 12 amino acids. DNA for the CDR3: TGTGCCAGCAGCGGAGACGGTAATGAAGCTTTCTTT. It translates to CASSGDGNEAFF.

The chain uses TRBV5-4 and TRBJ1-3; D might be TRBD1 (6 bases). The CDR3 extends over 14 amino acids. Trimming removed 4 bases at V and 1 base at J, with 9 bases between. The germline V gene encodes CDR1 SGHNT and CDR2 YYREEE (reference sequence). The CDR3, as DNA: TGTGCCAGCAGCCTAGGACAGTCTGGAAACACCATATATTTT. Translating gives CASSLGQSGNTIYF.

V gene TRBV7-8 combines with J gene TRBJ2-3; 12 bases are a match to TRBD2. Germline trimming cut 5 bases from V and 5 bases from J; bases unmatched to any gene: 5. The CDR3 totals 15 residues. Germline CDR1 is SGHVS and CDR2 is FQNEAQ. CDR3 amino acids: CASSPWTSGEDTQYF. CDR3 bases: TGTGCCAGCAGCCCGTGGACTAGCGGGGAAGATACGCAGTATTTT. Full variable domain (rest looked up from reference TRBV7-8 and TRBJ2-3): GAGVSQSPRYKVAKRGQDVALRCDPISGHVSLFWYQQALGQGPEFLTYFQNEAQLDKSGLPSDRFFAERPEGSVSTLKIQRTQQEDSAVYLCASSPWTSGEDTQYFGPGTRLTVL.

V is TRBV12-3 or TRBV12-4 and J is TRBJ1-5; D ambiguous. CDR3 size: 13 residues. V shed 2 bases and J shed 2 bases, with 4 bases lying between them. This chain's CDR3 is CASSLLGNQPQHF. The DNA of the CDR3 is TGTGCCAGCAGTTTACTAGGCAATCAGCCCCAGCATTTT.

This clone was counted once. V is TRBV5-8 and J is TRBJ1-2; D not resolved. Germline loops: CDR1 SGHTS, CDR2 YDEGEE. CDR3 length equals 12 residues. Trimming removed 4 bases from V and 4 bases from J, with 8 bases in between. The CDR3 DNA is TGTGCCAGCAGCCTGACTGGCTATGGCTACACCTTC. It specifies CASSLTGYGYTF.

The chain couples TRBV6-5 to TRBJ2-5; D perhaps matches TRBD1 (5 bases). V was clipped by 4 bases and J by 5 bases, with 11 bases between them. The germline V gene encodes CDR1 MNHEY and CDR2 SVGAGI. The CDR3 contains 13 residues. CDR3 sequence (DNA): TGTGCCAGCAGTTCCCAGGGTTGGGAGACCCAGTACTTC. Translated: CASSSQGWETQYF.

The chain combines TRBV28 with TRBJ2-3; D is possibly TRBD2 (6 bases). CDR1 and CDR2 (germline): MDHEN, SYDVKM. The CDR3 totals 17 residues. V lost 2 bases and J 4 bases, leaving 19 bases between the germline ends. This CDR3 reads CASSLETGREVADTQYF. The CDR3 DNA follows: TGTGCCAGCAGTTTAGAGACGGGCAGGGAGGTTGCAGATACGCAGTATTTT.